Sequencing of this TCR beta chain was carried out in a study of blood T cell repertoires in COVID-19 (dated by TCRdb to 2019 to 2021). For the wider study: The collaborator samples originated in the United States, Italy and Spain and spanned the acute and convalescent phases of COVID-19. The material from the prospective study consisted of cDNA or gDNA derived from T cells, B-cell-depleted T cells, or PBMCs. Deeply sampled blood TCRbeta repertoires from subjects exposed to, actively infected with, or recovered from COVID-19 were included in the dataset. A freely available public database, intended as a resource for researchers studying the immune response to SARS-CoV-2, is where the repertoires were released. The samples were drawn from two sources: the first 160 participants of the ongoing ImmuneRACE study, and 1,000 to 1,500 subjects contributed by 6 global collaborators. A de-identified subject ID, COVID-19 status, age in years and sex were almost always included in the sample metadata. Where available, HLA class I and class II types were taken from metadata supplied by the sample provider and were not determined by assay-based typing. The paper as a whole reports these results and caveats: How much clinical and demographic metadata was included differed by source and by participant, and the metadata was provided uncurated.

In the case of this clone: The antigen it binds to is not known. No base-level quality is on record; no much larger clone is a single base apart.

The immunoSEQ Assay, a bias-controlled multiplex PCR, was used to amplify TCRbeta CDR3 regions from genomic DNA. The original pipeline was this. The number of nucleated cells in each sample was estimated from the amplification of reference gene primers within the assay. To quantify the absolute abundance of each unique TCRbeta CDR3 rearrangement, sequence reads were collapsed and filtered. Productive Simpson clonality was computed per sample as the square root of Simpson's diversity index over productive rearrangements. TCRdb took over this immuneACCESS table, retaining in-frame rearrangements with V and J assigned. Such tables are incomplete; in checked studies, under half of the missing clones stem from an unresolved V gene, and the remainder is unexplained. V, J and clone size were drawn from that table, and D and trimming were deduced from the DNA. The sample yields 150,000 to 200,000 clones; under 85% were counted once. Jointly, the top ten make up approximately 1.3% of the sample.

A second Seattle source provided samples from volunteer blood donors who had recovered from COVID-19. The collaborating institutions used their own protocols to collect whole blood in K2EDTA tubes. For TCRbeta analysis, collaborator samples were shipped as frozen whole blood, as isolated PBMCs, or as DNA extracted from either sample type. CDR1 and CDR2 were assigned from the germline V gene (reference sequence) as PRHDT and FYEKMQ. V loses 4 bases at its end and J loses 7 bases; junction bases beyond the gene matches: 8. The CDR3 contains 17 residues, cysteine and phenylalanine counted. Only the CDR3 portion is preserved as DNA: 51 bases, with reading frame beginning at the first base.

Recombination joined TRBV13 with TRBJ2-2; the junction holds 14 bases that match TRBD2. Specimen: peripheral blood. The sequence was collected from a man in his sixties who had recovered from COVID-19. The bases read TGTGCCAGCAGCTCCGGACTAGCGGGGGGCCGTGGCGGGGAGCTGTTTTTT. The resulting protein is CASSSGLAGGRGGELFF. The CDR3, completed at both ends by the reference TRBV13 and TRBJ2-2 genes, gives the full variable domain AAGVIQSPRHLIKEKRETATLKCYPIPRHDTVYWYQQGPGQDPQFLISFYEKMQSDKGSIPDRFSAQQFSDYHSELNMSSLELGDSALYFCASSSGLAGGRGGELFFGEGSRLTVL.